This TCR beta chain was found in a study of blood T cells in healthy people across ages. Study conclusions and caveats: Strong correlation existed between TCR beta diversity and naive T cell percentage. Both naive CD4+ cell counts and diversity were greater in long-lived donors than in aged donors.

The germline gives CDR1 MGHRA, CDR2 YSYEKL. The CDR3 covers 15 residues. Trimming cost V 3 bases and J 6 bases; bases outside gene matches: 6. A J-beta primer mix and a sample-barcoded 5' primer were used in a second PCR of about 7 to 11 cycles. All cDNA molecules were each tagged by a template-switch adaptor with 12 random nucleotides. TCRdb re-derived calls from the 5' RACE reads in MiXCR, one entry per CDR3 protein. The sample yields hundreds of thousands of distinct CDR3 sequences, about 37% seen once. On this clonotype itself: Its antigen remains unidentified.

The clonotype originates from a man aged 18 to 30 in good health. The specimen sequenced was blood. The chain is built from TRBV4-1 and TRBJ1-4; 8 bases match TRBD1. CDR3 nucleotide sequence: TGCGCCAGCAGCCAGTACAGGGGGAGTGATGAAAAACTGTTTTTT. It encodes CASSQYRGSDEKLFF.